What follows is one T cell receptor beta chain and its context. Compared with germline, one end of the junction differs, possibly owing to a read error. The source of the sample is a study of shared clonotypes between healthy human individuals. The germline V gene encodes CDR1 MNHNS and CDR2 SASEGT. The CDR3 extends over 14 amino acids. Profiled with immunoSEQ multiplex PCR; TCRdb holds only in-frame clones, not every one. The table includes approximately 2,000,000 clones, 80% to 95% detected once. The sample was naive CD4+ T cells from PBMCs. Subset specified: CD45RA+ positively selected. The genes are TRBV6-1 and TRBJ1-4; D not certain. The receptor was derived from a man between 18 and 35 years old in good health. Some clones in this sample may be carry-over from other donors' samples. CDR3 coding DNA: TGTGCCAGCAGTGAACTTGAGGGTTTCTTCGCTACCGTTTTT. Protein sequence: CASSELEGFFATVF.